This TCR beta chain was sequenced during a study of cytomegalovirus exposure and HLA in healthy donors. Primers for the PCR totalled 60 Vbeta and 13 Jbeta. Clones were sequenced by immunoSEQ multiplex PCR, and TCRdb holds only the in-frame ones, with some missing. The sample shows fewer than 200,000 clones, under 90% of them seen only once. The CDR3 loop spans 12 amino acids. CDR1 and CDR2 from the germline V gene are MGHDK and SYGVNS. The V end lost 8 bases, the J end lost 11 bases, and 16 bases lay between the germline ends. The chain carries TRBV25-1 and TRBJ1-5; D is unclear. The sequenced material came from PBMCs. This TCR was recovered from a male donor in good health and CMV-seronegative. CDR3 nucleotide sequence: TGTGCCAGCCTCGCGGAGCAATCAGCCCAGCATTTT. This gives the protein CASLAEQSAQHF.